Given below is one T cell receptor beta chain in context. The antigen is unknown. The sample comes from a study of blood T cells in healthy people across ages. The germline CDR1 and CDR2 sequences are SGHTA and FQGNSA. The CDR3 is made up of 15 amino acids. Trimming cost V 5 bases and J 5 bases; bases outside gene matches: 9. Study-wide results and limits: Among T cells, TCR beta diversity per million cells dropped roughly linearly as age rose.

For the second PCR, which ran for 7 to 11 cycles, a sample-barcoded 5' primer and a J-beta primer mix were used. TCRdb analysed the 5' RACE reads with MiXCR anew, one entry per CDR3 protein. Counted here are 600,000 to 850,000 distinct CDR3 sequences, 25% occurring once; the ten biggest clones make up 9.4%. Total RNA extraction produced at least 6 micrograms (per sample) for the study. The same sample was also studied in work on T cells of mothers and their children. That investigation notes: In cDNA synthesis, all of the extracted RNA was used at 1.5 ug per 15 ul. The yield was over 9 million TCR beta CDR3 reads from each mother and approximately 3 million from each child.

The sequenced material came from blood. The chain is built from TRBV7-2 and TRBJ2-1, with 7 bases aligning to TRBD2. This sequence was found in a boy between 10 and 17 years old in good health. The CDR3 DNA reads TGTGCCAGCAGCCTAAGCGGGGTAAGCGACAATGAGCAGTTCTTC. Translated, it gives CASSLSGVSDNEQFF.